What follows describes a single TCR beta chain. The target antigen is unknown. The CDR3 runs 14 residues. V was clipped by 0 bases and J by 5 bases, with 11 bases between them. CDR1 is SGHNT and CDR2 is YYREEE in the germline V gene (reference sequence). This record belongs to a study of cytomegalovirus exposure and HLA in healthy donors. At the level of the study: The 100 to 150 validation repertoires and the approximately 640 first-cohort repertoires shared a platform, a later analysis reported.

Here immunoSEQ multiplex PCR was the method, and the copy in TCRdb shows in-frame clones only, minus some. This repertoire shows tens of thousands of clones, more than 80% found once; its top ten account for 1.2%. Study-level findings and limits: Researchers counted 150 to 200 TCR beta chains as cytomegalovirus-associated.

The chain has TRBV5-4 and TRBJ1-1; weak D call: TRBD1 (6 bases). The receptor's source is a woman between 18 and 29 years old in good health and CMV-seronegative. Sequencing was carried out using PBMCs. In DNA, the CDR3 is TGTGCCAGCAGCTTGGCCGTCAGGGGAACTGAAGCTTTCTTT. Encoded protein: CASSLAVRGTEAFF.